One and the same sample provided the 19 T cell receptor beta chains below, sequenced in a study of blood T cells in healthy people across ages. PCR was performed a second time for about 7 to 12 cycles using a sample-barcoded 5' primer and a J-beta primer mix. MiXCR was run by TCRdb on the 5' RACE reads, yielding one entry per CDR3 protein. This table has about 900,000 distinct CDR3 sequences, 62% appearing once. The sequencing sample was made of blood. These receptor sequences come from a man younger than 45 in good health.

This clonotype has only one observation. The CDR3 DNA sequence: TGTGCCACCAGCAGATTAATGCTCGGGGGGGCAACGGATACGCAGTATTTT. Its translation is CATSRLMLGGATDTQYF. The chain uses TRBV15 and TRBJ2-3; 8 positions agree with TRBD2. The V gene's germline CDR1 is LNHNV and CDR2 YYDKDF (reference sequence). V shed 2 bases and J 6 bases; nucleotides not matched to a gene: 13. The length of the CDR3 is 17 residues.

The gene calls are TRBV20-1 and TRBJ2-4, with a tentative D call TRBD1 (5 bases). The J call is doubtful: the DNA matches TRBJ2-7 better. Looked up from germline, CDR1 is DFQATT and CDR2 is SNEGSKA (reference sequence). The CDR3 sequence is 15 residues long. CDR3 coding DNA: TGCAGTGCTAGCTCAAGGCTGGACAACTCCTACGAGCAGTACTTC. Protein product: CSASSRLDNSYEQYF.

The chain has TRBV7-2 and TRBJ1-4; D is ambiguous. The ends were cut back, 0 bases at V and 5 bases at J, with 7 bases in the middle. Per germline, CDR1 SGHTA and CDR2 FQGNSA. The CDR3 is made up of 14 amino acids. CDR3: CASSLAYGNEKLFF. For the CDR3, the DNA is TGTGCCAGCAGCTTAGCCTACGGAAATGAAAAACTGTTTTTT. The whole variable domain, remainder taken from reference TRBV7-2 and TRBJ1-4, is GAGVSQSPSNKVTEKGKDVELRCDPISGHTALYWYRQSLGQGLEFLIYFQGNSAPDKSGLPSDRFSAERTGGSVSTLTIQRTQQEDSAVYLCASSLAYGNEKLFFGSGTQLSVL.

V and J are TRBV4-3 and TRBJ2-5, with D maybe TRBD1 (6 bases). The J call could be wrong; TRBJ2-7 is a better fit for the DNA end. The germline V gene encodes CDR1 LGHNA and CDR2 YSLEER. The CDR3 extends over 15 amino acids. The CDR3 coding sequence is TGCGCCAGCAGCCCCCGGTTTGGACAGACCTACGAGCAGTACTTC. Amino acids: CASSPRFGQTYEQYF.

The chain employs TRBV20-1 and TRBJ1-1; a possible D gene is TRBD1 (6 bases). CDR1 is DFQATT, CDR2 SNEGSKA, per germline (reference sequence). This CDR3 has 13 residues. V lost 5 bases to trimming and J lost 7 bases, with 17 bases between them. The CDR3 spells CSALLQGLGEAFF. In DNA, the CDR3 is TGCAGTGCTCTACTACAGGGATTGGGTGAAGCTTTCTTT.

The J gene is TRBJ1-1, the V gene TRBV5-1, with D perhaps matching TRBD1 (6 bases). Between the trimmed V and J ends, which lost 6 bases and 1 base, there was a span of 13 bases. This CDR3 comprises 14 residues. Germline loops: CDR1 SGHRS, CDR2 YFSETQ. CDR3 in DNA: TGCGCCAGCACCCTAGGACAGCCGAACACTGAAGCTTTCTTT. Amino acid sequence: CASTLGQPNTEAFF.

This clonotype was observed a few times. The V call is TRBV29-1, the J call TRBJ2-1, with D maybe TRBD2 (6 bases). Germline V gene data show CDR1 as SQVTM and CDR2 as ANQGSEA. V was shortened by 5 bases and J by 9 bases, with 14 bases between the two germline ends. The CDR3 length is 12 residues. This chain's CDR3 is CSVWGESGEQFF. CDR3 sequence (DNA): TGCAGCGTTTGGGGGGAGAGCGGTGAGCAGTTCTTC.

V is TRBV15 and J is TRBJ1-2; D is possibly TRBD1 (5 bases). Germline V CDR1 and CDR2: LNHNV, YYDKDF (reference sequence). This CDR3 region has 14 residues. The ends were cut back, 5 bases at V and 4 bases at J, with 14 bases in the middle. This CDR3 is CATSDPSRGYGYTF. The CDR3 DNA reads TGTGCCACCAGCGACCCGAGTAGGGGCTATGGCTACACCTTC.

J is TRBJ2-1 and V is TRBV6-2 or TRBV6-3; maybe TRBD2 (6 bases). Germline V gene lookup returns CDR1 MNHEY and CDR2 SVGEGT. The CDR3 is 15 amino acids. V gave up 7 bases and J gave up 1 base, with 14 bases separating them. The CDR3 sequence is CASNGGSRSYNEQFF. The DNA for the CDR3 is TGTGCCAGCAACGGGGGAAGTCGGTCCTACAATGAGCAGTTCTTC.

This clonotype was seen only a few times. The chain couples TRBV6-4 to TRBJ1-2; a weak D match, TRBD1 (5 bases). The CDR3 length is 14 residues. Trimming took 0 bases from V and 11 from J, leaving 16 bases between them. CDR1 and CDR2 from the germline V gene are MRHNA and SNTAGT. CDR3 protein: CASSDSRQGNRYTF. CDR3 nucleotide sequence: TGTGCCAGCAGTGACTCCCGGCAGGGTAATCGGTACACCTTC.

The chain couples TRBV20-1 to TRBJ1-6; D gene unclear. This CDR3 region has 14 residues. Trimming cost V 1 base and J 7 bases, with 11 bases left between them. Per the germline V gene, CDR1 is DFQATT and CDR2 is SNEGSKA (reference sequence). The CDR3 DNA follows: TGCAGTGCTAGAGGGCGGGTGCGGAATTCACCCCTCCACTTT. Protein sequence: CSARGRVRNSPLHF.

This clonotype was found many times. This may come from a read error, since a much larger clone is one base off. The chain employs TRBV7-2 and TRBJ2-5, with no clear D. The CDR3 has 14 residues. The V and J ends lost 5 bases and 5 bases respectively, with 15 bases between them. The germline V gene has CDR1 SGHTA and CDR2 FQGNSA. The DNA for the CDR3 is TGTGCCAGCAGCGTAGAAACGGGTGGGGAGACCCAGTACTTC. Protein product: CASSVETGGETQYF.

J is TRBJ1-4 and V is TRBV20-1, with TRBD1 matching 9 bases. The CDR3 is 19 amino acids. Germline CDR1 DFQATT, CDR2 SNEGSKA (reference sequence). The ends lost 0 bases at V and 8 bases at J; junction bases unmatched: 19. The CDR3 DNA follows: TGCAGTGCTAGAGATCGAAGAGGAGGCATCGGGACAGGGAGAGAAAAACTGTTTTTT. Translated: CSARDRRGGIGTGREKLFF.

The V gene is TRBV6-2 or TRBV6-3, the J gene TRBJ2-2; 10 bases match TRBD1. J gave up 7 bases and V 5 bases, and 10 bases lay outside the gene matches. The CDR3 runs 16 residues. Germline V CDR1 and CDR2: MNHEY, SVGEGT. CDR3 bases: TGTGCCAGCAGTCCGACTCGACAGGGGGCTAACGGGGAGCTGTTTTTT. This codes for CASSPTRQGANGELFF.

CDR3 protein: CSANWQDISDTQYF. CDR3 in DNA: TGCAGCGCCAATTGGCAGGACATCTCAGATACGCAGTATTTT. The V and J genes are TRBV29-1 and TRBJ2-3; a possible D gene is TRBD1 (5 bases). Germline V gene data show CDR1 as SQVTM and CDR2 as ANQGSEA. The CDR3 runs 14 residues. The ends were cut back, 7 bases at V and 4 bases at J, with 18 bases in the middle.

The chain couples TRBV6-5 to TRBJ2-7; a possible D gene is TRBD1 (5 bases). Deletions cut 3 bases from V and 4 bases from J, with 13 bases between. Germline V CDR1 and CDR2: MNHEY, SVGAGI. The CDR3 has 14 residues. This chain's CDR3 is CASSYGQGVYEQYF. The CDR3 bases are TGTGCCAGCAGTTATGGGCAGGGTGTTTACGAGCAGTACTTC.

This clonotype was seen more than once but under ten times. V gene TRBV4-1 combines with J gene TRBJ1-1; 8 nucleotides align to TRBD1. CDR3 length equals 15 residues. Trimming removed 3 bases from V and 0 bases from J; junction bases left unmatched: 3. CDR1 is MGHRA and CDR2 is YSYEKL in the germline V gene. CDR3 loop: CASSQRQGLNTEAFF. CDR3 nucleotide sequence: TGCGCCAGCAGCCAGCGACAGGGGTTGAACACTGAAGCTTTCTTT.

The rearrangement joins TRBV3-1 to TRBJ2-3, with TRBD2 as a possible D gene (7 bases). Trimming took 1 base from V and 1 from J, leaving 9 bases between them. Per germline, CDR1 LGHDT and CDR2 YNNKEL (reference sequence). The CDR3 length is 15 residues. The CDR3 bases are TGTGCCAGCAGCCAAGGGCGGGGGCGCACAGATACGCAGTATTTT. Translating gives CASSQGRGRTDTQYF.

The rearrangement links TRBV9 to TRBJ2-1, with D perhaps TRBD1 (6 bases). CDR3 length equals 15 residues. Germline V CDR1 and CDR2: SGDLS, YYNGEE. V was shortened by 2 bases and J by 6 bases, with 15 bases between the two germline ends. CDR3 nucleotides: TGTGCCAGCAGCGTCTCAAACGACAGGTGCAATGAGCAGTTCTTC. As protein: CASSVSNDRCNEQFF.